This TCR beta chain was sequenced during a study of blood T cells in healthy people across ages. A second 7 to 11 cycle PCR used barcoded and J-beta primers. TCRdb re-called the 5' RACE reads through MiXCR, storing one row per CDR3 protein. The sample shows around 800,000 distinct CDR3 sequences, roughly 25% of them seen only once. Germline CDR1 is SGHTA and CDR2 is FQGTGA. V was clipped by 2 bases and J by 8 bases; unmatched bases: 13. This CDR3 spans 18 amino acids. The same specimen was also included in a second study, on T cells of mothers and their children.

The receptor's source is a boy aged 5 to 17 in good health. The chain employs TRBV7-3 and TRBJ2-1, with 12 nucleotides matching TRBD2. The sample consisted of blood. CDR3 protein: CASSLSTSGGPEGYEQFF. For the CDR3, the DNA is TGTGCCAGCAGCTTATCGACTAGCGGGGGCCCCGAGGGGTATGAGCAGTTCTTC.